These 18 T cell receptor beta chains were sequenced from one sample in a study of T cells after yellow fever vaccination. Using its own MiXCR run on the 5' RACE reads, TCRdb lists one record per CDR3 protein. The sample has 30,000 or so distinct CDR3 sequences, around 4.8% seen once. Sequencing used CD8+ T cells sorted from PBMCs, obtained 5 days after the yellow fever booster vaccination. These receptor sequences come from a man aged 25-45 years who received the YFV17D yellow fever vaccine.

This clonotype was detected ten times or more. The rearrangement uses TRBV9 and TRBJ2-2; maybe TRBD2 (6 bases). The CDR3 has 17 amino acids. Germline V gene sequence: CDR1 SGDLS, CDR2 YYNGEE. The ends were cut back, 0 bases at V and 2 bases at J, with 14 bases in the middle. In DNA, the CDR3 is TGTGCCAGCAGCGTAGGAGGTGGGACTCCAAACACCGGGGAGCTGTTTTTT. This gives the protein CASSVGGGTPNTGELFF.

This clonotype was seen many times. The chain recombines TRBV25-1 with TRBJ2-7; TRBD1 or TRBD2 may be the D gene (5 bases each). The CDR3 extends over 14 amino acids. Deletions cut 6 bases from V and 0 bases from J, with 12 bases between. CDR1 and CDR2 from the germline V gene are MGHDK and SYGVNS. The CDR3 DNA sequence: TGTGCCAGCAGCCGGGACCAGAGCTCCTACGAGCAGTACTTC. It yields the protein CASSRDQSSYEQYF.

This clonotype was detected many times. V and J are TRBV18 and TRBJ2-7, with D perhaps TRBD1 (5 bases). CDR3 length: 15 amino acids. The germline V gene has CDR1 KGHSH and CDR2 LQKENI. V was trimmed by 5 bases and J by 7 bases, leaving 21 bases between them. CDR3 sequence reads: CASSKGMPYSREQYF. DNA of the CDR3: TGTGCCAGCTCAAAGGGGATGCCCTACTCCAGGGAGCAGTACTTC.

This clonotype was detected a few times. Germline and junction disagree at one end, which may indicate a read error. This chain uses TRBV20-1 with TRBJ2-1; 7 bases map to TRBD2. The germline CDR1 and CDR2 sequences are DFQATT and SNEGSKA (reference sequence). CDR3 length: 17 residues. CDR3: CCARQQTPSGSYNEQFF. CDR3 DNA: TGCTGTGCTAGACAACAGACTCCTAGCGGTTCCTACAATGAGCAGTTCTTC.

The chain uses TRBV20-1 and TRBJ1-5; D is ambiguous. Trimming left V 3 bases short and J 9 bases short, with 24 bases between. Germline assignment: CDR1 DFQATT and CDR2 SNEGSKA (reference sequence). The CDR3 runs to 16 residues. CDR3 sequence: CSARGQAPGLVWPQHF. The CDR3 DNA is TGCAGTGCTAGGGGCCAGGCGCCGGGTTTGGTTTGGCCCCAGCATTTT.

This clonotype was found many times. The chain has TRBV5-1 and TRBJ2-1; 7 bases line up with TRBD1. V gave up 3 bases and J gave up 6 bases; unmatched junction bases: 9. The CDR3 is made up of 15 amino acids. Germline-derived CDR1 and CDR2 are SGHRS and YFSETQ. The CDR3 region is CASSYRDSGFNEQFF. The CDR3 DNA sequence: TGCGCCAGCAGCTACCGGGACAGTGGTTTCAATGAGCAGTTCTTC. The entire variable domain, with the rest obtained from reference TRBV5-1 and TRBJ2-1, is as follows: KAGVTQTPRYLIKTRGQQVTLSCSPISGHRSVSWYQQTPGQGLQFLFEYFSETQRNKGNFPGRFSGRQFSNSRSEMNVSTLELGDSALYLCASSYRDSGFNEQFFGPGTRLTVL.

This clonotype was seen ten or more times. The rearrangement links TRBV25-1 to TRBJ2-6, with D maybe TRBD2 (5 bases). V was clipped by 8 bases and J by 3 bases, with 14 bases between them. CDR1 is MGHDK, CDR2 SYGVNS, per germline. CDR3 size: 15 residues. CDR3 sequence: CASDGGNVGANVLTF. CDR3 nucleotides: TGTGCCAGCGATGGAGGTAATGTTGGGGCCAACGTCCTGACTTTC.

This clonotype was detected ten times or more. The CDR3 here is CASSGGGPQYF. The CDR3 bases are TGTGCCAGTTCGGGTGGGGGGCCGCAGTACTTC. The chain carries TRBV19 and TRBJ2-7; D tentatively fits TRBD1 or TRBD2 (6 bases each). V was pared by 8 bases and J by 9 bases, with 14 bases between. Germline CDR1 reads LNHDA; CDR2 reads SQIVND (reference sequence). CDR3 length equals 11 residues. Full variable domain (remainder filled in from reference TRBV19 and TRBJ2-7): DGGITQSPKYLFRKEGQNVTLSCEQNLNHDAMYWYRQDPGQGLRLIYYSQIVNDFQKGDIAEGYSVSREKKESFPLTVTSAQKNPTAFYLCASSGGGPQYFGPGTRLTVT.

In its sample, this clonotype was seen many times. The rearrangement uses TRBV20-1 and TRBJ2-7; maybe TRBD1 (5 bases). With 6 bases removed from V and 0 bases from J, the gap between germline ends came to 18 bases. CDR1 DFQATT and CDR2 SNEGSKA come from the germline V gene (reference sequence). The CDR3 totals 15 residues. The CDR3 bases are TGCAGTGCCACCGCGCCCGGCAGGGACTCCTACGAGCAGTACTTC. This encodes CSATAPGRDSYEQYF.

This clonotype has a count of ten or more. DNA for the CDR3: TGCGCCAGCAGCCAAACTGGGACTAGCGTTGAGCAGTTCTTC. As protein: CASSQTGTSVEQFF. The gene calls are TRBV4-3 and TRBJ2-1, with 10 positions matching TRBD2. V trimming: 2 bases; J trimming: 9 bases; junction bases outside the gene matches: 4. The CDR3 contains 14 residues. The V gene's germline CDR1 is LGHNA and CDR2 YSLEER.

This clonotype was counted ten times or more. The genes are TRBV20-1 and TRBJ2-2; 9 positions agree with TRBD1. J gave up 6 bases and V 4 bases, and 6 bases lay outside the gene matches. Germline V lookup: CDR1 DFQATT, CDR2 SNEGSKA (reference sequence). The CDR3 length is 14 residues. The CDR3 bases are TGCAGTGCTACCGGGACAGGGCTCGCCGGGGAGCTGTTTTTT. Translation: CSATGTGLAGELFF.

This clonotype was seen only a few times. A much more abundant neighbour one base away suggests this may be a read error. V gene TRBV7-9 combines with J gene TRBJ2-5; no clear D. V shed 3 bases and J shed 5 bases, with 1 base lying between them. The CDR3 is 10 amino acids. From germline, CDR1 is SEHNR and CDR2 FQNEAQ (reference sequence). Here the CDR3 DNA reads TGTGCCAGCAGCTTTGAGACCCAGTACTTC. Encoded protein: CASSFETQYF.

This clonotype appeared many times. V and J are TRBV27 and TRBJ1-3; D not resolved. Trimming pared 8 bases from V and 1 base from J, leaving 3 bases between. Germline lookup yields CDR1 MNHEY and CDR2 SMNVEV (reference sequence). The CDR3 runs to 11 residues. This CDR3 reads CASLSGNTIYF. The CDR3 region has the DNA TGTGCCAGCCTGTCTGGAAACACCATATATTTT.

This clonotype was seen many times. The chain combines TRBV5-1 with TRBJ1-2, with a weak D call TRBD1 (6 bases). Looked up from germline, CDR1 is SGHRS and CDR2 is YFSETQ. Trimming left V 2 bases short and J 7 bases short, with 12 bases between. CDR3 length equals 13 residues. The chain's CDR3 is CASSFGGAGGYTF. In DNA, the CDR3 is TGCGCCAGCAGCTTCGGGGGCGCGGGTGGCTACACCTTC.

This clonotype was detected ten times or more. This chain connects TRBV20-1 to TRBJ2-7; 12 nucleotides match TRBD2. CDR3 length equals 14 residues. Germline assignment: CDR1 DFQATT and CDR2 SNEGSKA (reference sequence). The ends lost 5 bases at V and 4 bases at J; junction bases unmatched: 6. Here the CDR3 DNA reads TGCAGTGCTGTCGCTAGCGGGAGGGGATACGAGCAGTACTTC. It yields the protein CSAVASGRGYEQYF.

This clonotype was recorded many times. V usage is TRBV20-1 and J usage is TRBJ2-1; 10 bases match TRBD2. The germline V gene encodes CDR1 DFQATT and CDR2 SNEGSKA (reference sequence). The J segment lost 0 bases and the V segment lost 2 bases, leaving 7 bases of the junction unmatched. CDR3 length: 17 amino acids. CDR3 nucleotides: TGCAGTGCTAGACCAGGGACTAGCGCAAGCTCCTACAATGAGCAGTTCTTC. Its protein is CSARPGTSASSYNEQFF.

This clonotype came up many times. This chain uses TRBV6-6 with TRBJ2-7, with D hard to call. There are 12 residues in the CDR3. Trimming pared 2 bases from V and 4 bases from J, leaving 6 bases between. CDR1 and CDR2 from the germline V gene are MNHNY and SVGAGI (reference sequence). This chain's CDR3 is CASSYPNYEQYF. CDR3 bases: TGTGCCAGCAGTTACCCCAATTACGAGCAGTACTTC.

This clonotype was found many times. J is TRBJ1-1 and V is TRBV7-3, with unresolved D. The CDR3 has 12 amino acids. Germline CDR1 SGHTA, CDR2 FQGTGA. V was pared by 8 bases and J by 4 bases, with 11 bases between. CDR3 residues: CASPRVATEAFF. For the CDR3, the DNA is TGTGCCAGCCCCCGAGTGGCCACTGAAGCTTTCTTT. The full variable domain, its missing parts supplied by reference TRBV7-3 and TRBJ1-1, is GAGVSQTPSNKVTEKGKYVELRCDPISGHTALYWYRQSLGQGPEFLIYFQGTGAADDSGLPNDRFFAVRPEGSVSTLKIQRTERGDSAVYLCASPRVATEAFFGQGTRLTVV.